This T cell receptor (beta chain) was recovered during a study of blood T cell repertoires in COVID-19. Study at large: Italy, Spain and the United States were the sources of the convalescent and acute COVID-19 samples. T cells, B-cell-depleted T cells, or PBMCs supplied cDNA or gDNA.

A few counts support this clone. How the authors handled the data: Cell counts per sample came from amplifying reference gene primers. Method: immunoSEQ multiplex PCR; TCRdb's copy keeps in-frame clones and lacks some. From that table come the V and J calls and clone size; the DNA was used to work out D and trimming. The sample holds 200,000 to 250,000 clones, roughly 84% seen once. Trimming cost V 5 bases and J 2 bases, with 10 bases left between them. The CDR3 consists of 14 residues. Germline V CDR1 and CDR2: SGHTA, FQGNSA. The chain couples TRBV7-2 to TRBJ1-5; TRBD1 is a possible D gene (6 bases). The sequenced material came from peripheral blood. This TCR was recovered from a man aged 50-60 years who had recovered from COVID-19. In DNA form, the CDR3 reads TGTGCCAGCAGCCTTCGACAGGGCAATCAGCCCCAGCATTTT. The encoded protein is CASSLRQGNQPQHF.